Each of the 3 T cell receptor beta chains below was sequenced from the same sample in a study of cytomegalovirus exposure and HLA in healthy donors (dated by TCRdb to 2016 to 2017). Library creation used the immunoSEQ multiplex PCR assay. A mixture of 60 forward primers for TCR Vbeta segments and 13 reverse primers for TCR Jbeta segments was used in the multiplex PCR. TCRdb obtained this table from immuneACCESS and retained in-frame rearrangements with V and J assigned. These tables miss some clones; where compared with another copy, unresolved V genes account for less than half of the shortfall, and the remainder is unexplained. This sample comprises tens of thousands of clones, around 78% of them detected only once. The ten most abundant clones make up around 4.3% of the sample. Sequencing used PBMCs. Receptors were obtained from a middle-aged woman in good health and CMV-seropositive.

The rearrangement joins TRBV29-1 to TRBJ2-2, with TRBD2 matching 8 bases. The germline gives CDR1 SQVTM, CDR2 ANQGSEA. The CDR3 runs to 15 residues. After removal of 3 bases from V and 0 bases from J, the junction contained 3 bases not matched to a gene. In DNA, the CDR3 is TGCAGCGTTGAGTCCGGGGGGGCGAACACCGGGGAGCTGTTTTTT. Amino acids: CSVESGGANTGELFF.

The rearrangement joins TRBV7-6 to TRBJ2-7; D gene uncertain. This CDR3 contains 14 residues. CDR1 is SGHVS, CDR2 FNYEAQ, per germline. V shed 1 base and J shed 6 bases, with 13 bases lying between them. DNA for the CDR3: TGTGCCAGCAGCTTAGTCAGGATCCATCTCGAGCAGTACTTC. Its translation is CASSLVRIHLEQYF. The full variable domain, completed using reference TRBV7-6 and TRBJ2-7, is GAGVSQSPRYKVTKRGQDVALRCDPISGHVSLYWYRQALGQGPEFLTYFNYEAQQDKSGLPNDRFSAERPEGSISTLTIQRTEQRDSAMYRCASSLVRIHLEQYFGPGTRLTVT.

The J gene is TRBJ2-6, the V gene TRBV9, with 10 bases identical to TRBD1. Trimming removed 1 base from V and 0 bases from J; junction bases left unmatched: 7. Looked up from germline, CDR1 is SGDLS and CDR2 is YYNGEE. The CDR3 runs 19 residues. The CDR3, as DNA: TGTGCCAGCAGCGTACGGGGGACAGGGGCCTTCTCTGGGGCCAACGTCCTGACTTTC. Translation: CASSVRGTGAFSGANVLTF.